The table lists the clone carrying this T cell receptor beta chain with a few counts. Its antigen remains unidentified. This specimen comes from a study of cytomegalovirus exposure and HLA in healthy donors. General study findings and limits: DRB1 showed the most TCR associations and HLA-C the fewest in a later analysis, as rates varied by HLA locus. A later analysis showed that HLA-associated TCR beta chains had undergone more clonal expansion than equally common others. Available immune exposure information was restricted to CMV serostatus only.

Trimming took off 0 bases at V and 4 bases at J, with 7 bases between the two ends. Per germline, CDR1 SGHKS and CDR2 YYEKEE (reference sequence). This CDR3 is built from 13 residues. The study ran its PCR with 60 Vbeta and 13 Jbeta primers. Sequencing was performed with immunoSEQ multiplex PCR; in TCRdb, only in-frame clones are kept and a portion is missing. The sample lists approximately 91,000 clones, roughly four fifths occurring once. Though nominally healthy at sampling, donors likely had unrecorded immune exposures. The receptor was derived from a human donor in good health. The sequenced material came from PBMCs. The chain uses TRBV5-5 and TRBJ1-2; D uncertain. The CDR3 DNA follows: TGTGCCAGCAGCTTGGATAGCACCTATGGCTACACCTTC. The encoded protein is CASSLDSTYGYTF.